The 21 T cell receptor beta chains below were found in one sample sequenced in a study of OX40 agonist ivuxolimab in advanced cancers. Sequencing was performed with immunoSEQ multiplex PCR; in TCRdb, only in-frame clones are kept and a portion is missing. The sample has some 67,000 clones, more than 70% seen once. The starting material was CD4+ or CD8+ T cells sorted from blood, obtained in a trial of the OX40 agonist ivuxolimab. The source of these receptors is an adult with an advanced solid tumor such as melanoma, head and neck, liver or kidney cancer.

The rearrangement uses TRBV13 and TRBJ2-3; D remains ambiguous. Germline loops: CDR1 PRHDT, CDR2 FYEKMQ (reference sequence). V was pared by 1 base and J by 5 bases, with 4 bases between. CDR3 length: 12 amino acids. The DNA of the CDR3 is TGTGCCAGCAGCTTAGTTAAAGATACGCAGTATTTT. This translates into CASSLVKDTQYF.

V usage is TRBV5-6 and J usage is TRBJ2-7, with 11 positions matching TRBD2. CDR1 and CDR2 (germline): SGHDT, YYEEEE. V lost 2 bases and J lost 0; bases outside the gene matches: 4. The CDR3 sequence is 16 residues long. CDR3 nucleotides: TGTGCCAGCAGCTTCGGGACTAGCGGTTACTCCTACGAGCAGTACTTC. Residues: CASSFGTSGYSYEQYF.

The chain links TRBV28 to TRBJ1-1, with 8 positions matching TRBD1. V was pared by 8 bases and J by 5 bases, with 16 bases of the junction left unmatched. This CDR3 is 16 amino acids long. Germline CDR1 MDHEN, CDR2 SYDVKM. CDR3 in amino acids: CASLLGGRGLGTEAFF. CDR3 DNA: TGTGCCAGCCTTTTGGGAGGCAGGGGGCTTGGGACTGAAGCTTTCTTT.

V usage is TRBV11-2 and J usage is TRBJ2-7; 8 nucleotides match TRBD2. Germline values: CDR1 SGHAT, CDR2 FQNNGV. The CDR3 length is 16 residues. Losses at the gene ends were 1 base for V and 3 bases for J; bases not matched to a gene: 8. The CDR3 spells CASSLAGGTLHYEQYF. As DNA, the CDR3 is TGTGCCAGCAGCTTAGCGGGAGGGACTTTACACTACGAGCAGTACTTC.

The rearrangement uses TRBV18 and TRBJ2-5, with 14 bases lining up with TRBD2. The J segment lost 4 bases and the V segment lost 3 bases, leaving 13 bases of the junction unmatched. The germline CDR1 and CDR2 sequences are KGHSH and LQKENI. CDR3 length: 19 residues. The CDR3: CASSPSDRTSGRNRETQYF. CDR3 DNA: TGTGCCAGCTCACCCTCCGACAGGACTAGCGGGAGGAATAGAGAGACCCAGTACTTC.

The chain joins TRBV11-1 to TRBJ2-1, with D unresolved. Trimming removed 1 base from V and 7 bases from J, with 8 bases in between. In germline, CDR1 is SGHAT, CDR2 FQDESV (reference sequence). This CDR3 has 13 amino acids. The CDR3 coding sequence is TGTGCCAGCAGCTTAGTTGTGGGGAATGAGCAGTTCTTC. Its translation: CASSLVVGNEQFF. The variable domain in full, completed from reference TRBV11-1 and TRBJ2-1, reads EAEVAQSPRYKITEKSQAVAFWCDPISGHATLYWYRQILGQGPELLVQFQDESVVDDSQLPKDRFSAERLKGVDSTLKIQPAELGDSAMYLCASSLVVGNEQFFGPGTRLTVL.

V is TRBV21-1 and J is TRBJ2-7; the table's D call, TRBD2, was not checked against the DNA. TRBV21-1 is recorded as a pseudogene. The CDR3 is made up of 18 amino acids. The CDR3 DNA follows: TGTGCCAGCAGCAAAGTGTTGGGACTAGCGGACAAATCTTACGAGCAGTACTTC. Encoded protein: CASSKVLGLADKSYEQYF.

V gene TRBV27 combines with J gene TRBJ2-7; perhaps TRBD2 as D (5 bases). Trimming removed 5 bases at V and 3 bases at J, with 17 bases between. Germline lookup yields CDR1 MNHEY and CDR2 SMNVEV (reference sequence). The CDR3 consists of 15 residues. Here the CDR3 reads CASSKSRSGFYEQYF. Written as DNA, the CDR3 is TGTGCCAGCAGTAAGTCTAGGTCGGGGTTCTACGAGCAGTACTTC.

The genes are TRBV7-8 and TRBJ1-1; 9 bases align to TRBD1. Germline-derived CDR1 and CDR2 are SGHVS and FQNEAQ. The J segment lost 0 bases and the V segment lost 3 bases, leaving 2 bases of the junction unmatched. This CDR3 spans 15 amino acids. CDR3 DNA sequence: TGTGCCAGCAGCTTGGGACAGGGAATGAACACTGAAGCTTTCTTT. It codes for CASSLGQGMNTEAFF.

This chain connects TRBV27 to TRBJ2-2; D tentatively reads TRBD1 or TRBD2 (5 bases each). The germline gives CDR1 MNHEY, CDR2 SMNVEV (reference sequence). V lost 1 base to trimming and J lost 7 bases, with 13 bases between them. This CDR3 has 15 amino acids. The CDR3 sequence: CASSLLWGLGGELFF. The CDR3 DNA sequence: TGTGCCAGCAGTTTATTGTGGGGGTTGGGCGGGGAGCTGTTTTTT.

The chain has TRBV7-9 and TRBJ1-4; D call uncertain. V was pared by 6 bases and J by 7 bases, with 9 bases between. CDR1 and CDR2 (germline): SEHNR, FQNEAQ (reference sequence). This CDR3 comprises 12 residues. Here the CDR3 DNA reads TGTGCCAGCAGTTACAGAGTTGAAAAACTGTTTTTT. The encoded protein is CASSYRVEKLFF.

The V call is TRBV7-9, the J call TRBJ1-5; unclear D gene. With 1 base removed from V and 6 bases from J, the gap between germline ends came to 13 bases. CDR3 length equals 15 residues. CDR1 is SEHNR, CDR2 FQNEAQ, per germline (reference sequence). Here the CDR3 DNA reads TGTGCCAGCAGCTTAGGGCAGGCTCCTAGTCAGCCCCAGCATTTT. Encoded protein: CASSLGQAPSQPQHF.

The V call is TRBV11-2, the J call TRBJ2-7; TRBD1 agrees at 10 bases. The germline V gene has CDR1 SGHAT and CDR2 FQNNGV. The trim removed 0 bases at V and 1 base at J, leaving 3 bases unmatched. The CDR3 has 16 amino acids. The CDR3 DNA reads TGTGCCAGCAGCTTAGAGCTGGGACAGGGGTCCTACGAGCAGTACTTC. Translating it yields CASSLELGQGSYEQYF.

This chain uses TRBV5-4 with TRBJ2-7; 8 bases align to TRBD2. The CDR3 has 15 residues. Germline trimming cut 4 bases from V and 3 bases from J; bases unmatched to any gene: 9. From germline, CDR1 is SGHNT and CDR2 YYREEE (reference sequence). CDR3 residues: CASSAAAGAYYEQYF. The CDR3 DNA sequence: TGTGCCAGCAGCGCCGCAGCGGGAGCATACTACGAGCAGTACTTC.

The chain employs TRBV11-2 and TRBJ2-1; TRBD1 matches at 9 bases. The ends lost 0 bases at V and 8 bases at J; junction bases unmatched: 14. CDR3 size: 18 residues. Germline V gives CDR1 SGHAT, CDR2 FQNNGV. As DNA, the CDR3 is TGTGCCAGCAGCTTAGAGCGAACAGGGGGCCGCTACGGATATGAGCAGTTCTTC. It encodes CASSLERTGGRYGYEQFF.

In DNA form, the CDR3 reads TGTGCCAGCAGCCTCCACCGACTAGCGGGGTCGCAGTTCTTC. Translating it yields CASSLHRLAGSQFF. The chain has TRBV11-3 and TRBJ2-1; 11 nucleotides align to TRBD2. The CDR3 is 14 residues long. J was trimmed by 12 bases and V by 5 bases; bases with no gene match: 9. CDR1 is SGHNT, CDR2 YENEEA, per germline.

The CDR3 reads CASSWGEANYGYTF. The CDR3 DNA sequence: TGTGCCAGCAGCTGGGGGGAAGCTAACTATGGCTACACCTTC. The genes are TRBV5-4 and TRBJ1-2; D is possibly TRBD1 (5 bases). CDR1 is SGHNT, CDR2 YYREEE, per germline (reference sequence). V was cut by 3 bases and J by 0 bases, with 9 bases left in between. CDR3 length: 14 amino acids.

This CDR3 is CASSRAGLAKETQYF. CDR3 coding DNA: TGTGCCAGCAGCAGAGCCGGACTAGCCAAAGAGACCCAGTACTTC. The V and J genes are TRBV7-2 and TRBJ2-5; TRBD2 agrees at 8 bases. The V gene's germline CDR1 is SGHTA and CDR2 FQGNSA. V trimming: 5 bases; J trimming: 3 bases; junction bases outside the gene matches: 8. This CDR3 is 15 amino acids long.

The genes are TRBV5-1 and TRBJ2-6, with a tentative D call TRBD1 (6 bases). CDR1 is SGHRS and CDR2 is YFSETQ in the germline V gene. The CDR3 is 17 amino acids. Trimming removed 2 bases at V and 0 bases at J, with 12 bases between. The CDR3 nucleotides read TGCGCCAGCAGCTTACGACAGGCCGACTCTGGGGCCAACGTCCTGACTTTC. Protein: CASSLRQADSGANVLTF.

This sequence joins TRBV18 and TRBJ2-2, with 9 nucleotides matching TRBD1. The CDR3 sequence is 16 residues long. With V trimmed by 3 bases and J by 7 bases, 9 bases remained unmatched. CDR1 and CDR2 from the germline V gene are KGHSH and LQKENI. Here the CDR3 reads CASSPSGTGSGGELFF. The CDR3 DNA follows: TGTGCCAGCTCACCCTCCGGGACAGGGTCCGGCGGGGAGCTGTTTTTT.

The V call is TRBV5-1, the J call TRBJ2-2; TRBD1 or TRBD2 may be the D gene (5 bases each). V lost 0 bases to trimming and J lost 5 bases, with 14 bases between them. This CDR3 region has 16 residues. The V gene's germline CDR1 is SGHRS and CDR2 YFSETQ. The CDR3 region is CASSLAARGGTGELFF. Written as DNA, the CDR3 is TGCGCCAGCAGCTTGGCCGCAAGGGGCGGGACCGGGGAGCTGTTTTTT.